The clone carrying this T cell receptor (beta chain) was recorded a few times. Its specificity is not known. The study drew donors from healthy Caucasian individuals in Russia aged 6 to 90. This record comes from a study of blood T cells in healthy people across ages. Germline CDR1 and CDR2: SQVTM and ANQGSEA. The CDR3 consists of 15 residues. The V end was cut by 0 bases, the J end by 2 bases, with 14 bases between. A sample-barcoded 5' primer and a J-beta primer mix were used in a second PCR of about 6 to 11 cycles. MiXCR, applied by TCRdb to the 5' RACE reads, yields one record per CDR3 protein. The table shows fewer than 750,000 distinct CDR3 sequences, with around 50% occurring only once. Regarding the study as a whole: Long-lived donors had more naive CD4+ cells and higher diversity than aged donors. CMV status of donors was not determined, possibly confounding expanded clonotype changes. Estimated diversity that came from one million T cells was considered an underestimate.

The receptor was isolated from an elderly man in good health. Sample: blood. V and J are TRBV29-1 and TRBJ2-7; either TRBD1 or TRBD2 may fit D (5 bases each). CDR3 amino acids: CSVEDGVGAPYEQYF. The CDR3 coding sequence is TGCAGCGTTGAAGACGGGGTTGGGGCCCCCTACGAGCAGTACTTC.